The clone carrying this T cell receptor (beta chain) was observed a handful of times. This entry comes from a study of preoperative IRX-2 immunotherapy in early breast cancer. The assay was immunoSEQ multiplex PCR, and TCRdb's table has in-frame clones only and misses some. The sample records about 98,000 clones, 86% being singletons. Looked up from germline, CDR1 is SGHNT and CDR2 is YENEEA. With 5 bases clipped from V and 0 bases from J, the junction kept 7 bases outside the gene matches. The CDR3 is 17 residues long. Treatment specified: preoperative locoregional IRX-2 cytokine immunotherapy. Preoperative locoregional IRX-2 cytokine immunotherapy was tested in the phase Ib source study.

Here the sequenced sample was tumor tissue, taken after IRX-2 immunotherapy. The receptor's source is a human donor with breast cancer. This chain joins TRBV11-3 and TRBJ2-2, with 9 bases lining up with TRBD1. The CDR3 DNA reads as TGTGCCAGCAGCCACCCACAGGGGGCCACGAACACCGGGGAGCTGTTTTTT. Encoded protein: CASSHPQGATNTGELFF.